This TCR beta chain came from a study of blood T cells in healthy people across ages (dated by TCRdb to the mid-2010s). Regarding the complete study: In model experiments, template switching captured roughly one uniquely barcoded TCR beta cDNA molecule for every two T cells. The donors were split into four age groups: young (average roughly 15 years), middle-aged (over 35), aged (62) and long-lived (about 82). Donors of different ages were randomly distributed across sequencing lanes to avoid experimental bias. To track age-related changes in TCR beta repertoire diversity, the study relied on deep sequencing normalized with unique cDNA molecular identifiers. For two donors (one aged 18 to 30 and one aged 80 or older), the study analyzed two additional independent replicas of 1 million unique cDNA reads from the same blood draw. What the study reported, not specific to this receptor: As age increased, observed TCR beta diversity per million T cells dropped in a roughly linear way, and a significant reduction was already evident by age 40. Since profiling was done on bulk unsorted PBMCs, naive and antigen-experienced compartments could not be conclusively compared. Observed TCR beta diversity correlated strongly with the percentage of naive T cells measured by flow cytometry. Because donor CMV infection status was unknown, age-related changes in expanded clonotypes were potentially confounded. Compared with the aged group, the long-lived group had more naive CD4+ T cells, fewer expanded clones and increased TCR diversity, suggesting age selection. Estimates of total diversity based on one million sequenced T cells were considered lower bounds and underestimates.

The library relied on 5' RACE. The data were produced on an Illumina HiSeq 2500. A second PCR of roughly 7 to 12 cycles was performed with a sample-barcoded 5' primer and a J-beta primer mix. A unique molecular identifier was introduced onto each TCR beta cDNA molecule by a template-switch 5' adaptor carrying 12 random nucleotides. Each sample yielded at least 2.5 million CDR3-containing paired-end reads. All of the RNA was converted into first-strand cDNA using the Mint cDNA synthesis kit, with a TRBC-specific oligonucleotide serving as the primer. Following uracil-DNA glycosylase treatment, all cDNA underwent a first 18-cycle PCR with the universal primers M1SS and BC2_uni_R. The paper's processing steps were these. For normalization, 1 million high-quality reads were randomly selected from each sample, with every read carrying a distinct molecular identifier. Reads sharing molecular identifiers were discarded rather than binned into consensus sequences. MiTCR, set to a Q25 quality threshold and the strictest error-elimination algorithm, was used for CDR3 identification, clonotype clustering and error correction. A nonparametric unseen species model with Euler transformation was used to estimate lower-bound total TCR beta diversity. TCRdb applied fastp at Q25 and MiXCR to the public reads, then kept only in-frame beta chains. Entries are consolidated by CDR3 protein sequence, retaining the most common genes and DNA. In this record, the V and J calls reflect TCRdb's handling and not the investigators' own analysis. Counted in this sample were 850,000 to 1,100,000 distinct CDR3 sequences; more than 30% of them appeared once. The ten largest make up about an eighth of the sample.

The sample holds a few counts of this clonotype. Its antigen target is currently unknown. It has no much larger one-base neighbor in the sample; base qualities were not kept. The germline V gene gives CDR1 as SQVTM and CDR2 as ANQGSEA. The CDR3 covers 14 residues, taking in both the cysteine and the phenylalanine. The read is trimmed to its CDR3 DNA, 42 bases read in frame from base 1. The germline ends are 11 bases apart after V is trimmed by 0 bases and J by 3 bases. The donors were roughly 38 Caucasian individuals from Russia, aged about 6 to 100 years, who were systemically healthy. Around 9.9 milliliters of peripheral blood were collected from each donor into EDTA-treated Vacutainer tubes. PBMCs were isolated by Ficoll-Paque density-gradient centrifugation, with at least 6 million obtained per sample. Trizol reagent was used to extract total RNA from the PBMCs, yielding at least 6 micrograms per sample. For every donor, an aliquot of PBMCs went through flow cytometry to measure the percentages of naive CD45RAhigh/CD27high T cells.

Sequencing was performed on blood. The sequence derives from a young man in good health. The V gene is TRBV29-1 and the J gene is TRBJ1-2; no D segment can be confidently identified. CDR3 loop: CSVEEGSFDYGYTF. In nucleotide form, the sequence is TGCAGCGTTGAAGAAGGGAGTTTTGACTATGGCTACACCTTC.